This T cell receptor beta chain emerged from a study of cytomegalovirus exposure and HLA in healthy donors. General study points: A few CMV-associated chains proved CMV antigen-specific in vitro. The study flagged 150 to 200 TCR beta chains as cytomegalovirus-associated. The classifier reportedly diagnosed cytomegalovirus status with high sensitivity and specificity. Across donors, most TCRs were seen rarely, yet some public ones were widespread.

Data came from immunoSEQ multiplex PCR; TCRdb stores just in-frame clones and leaves some out. The data contain over 110,000 clones, 70% to 90% of them singletons. Comments on this clone: Its antigen is undetermined.

Germline lookup yields CDR1 MGHDK and CDR2 SYGVNS. V lost 7 bases and J 4 bases, leaving 19 bases between the germline ends. This CDR3 has 15 amino acids. J is TRBJ1-1 and V is TRBV25-1; D unresolved. The receptor's source is a man younger than 35 in good health and CMV-seropositive. The sample comprised PBMCs. In DNA, the CDR3 is TGTGCCAGCAAGGGAGAAGGGCTAGGAGGCACTGAAGCTTTCTTT. It is translated as CASKGEGLGGTEAFF. The complete variable domain, with remaining parts taken from reference TRBV25-1 and TRBJ1-1, reads EADIYQTPRYLVIGTGKKITLECSQTMGHDKMYWYQQDPGMELHLIHYSYGVNSTEKGDLSSESTVSRIRTEHFPLTLESARPSHTSQYLCASKGEGLGGTEAFFGQGTRLTVV.